This T cell receptor beta chain was identified during a study of Ad26.COV2.S vaccination and SARS-CoV-2 variants. Study background: Vaccine-arm donor from the placebo-controlled COV1001 Ad26.COV2.S trial. By the intramuscular route, Ad26.COV2.S was given once, or twice 56 days apart.

As regards this clone: Its antigen is still unknown.

Treatment reported: about 20 received Ad26.COV2.S at low or high dose, single or two shots; about 5 received placebo; per-sample allocation not given. Samples came from day 63 after the first vaccine or placebo injection. Whole-study results and caveats: Spike-specific TCR breadth ran higher among vaccine recipients than placebo recipients.

This CDR3 comprises 15 residues. Per the germline V gene, CDR1 is SGHRS and CDR2 is YFSETQ. The trim removed 4 bases at V and 7 bases at J, leaving 9 bases unmatched. Here immunoSEQ multiplex PCR was the method, and the copy in TCRdb shows in-frame clones only, minus some. The sample lists 440,000 or so clones, roughly 87% seen once, with approximately 4.3% in the top ten. The sequence came from a person aged 18 to 59 who received the Ad26.COV2.S COVID-19 vaccine or a placebo. The sequencing used peripheral blood, collected in a trial of Ad26.COV2.S vaccine versus placebo. V gene TRBV5-1 combines with J gene TRBJ2-2; 8 nucleotides align to TRBD1. The CDR3 spells CASSPTTGVVGELFF. Here the CDR3 DNA reads TGCGCCAGCAGCCCGACGACAGGGGTGGTCGGGGAGCTGTTTTTT.